The T cell receptor (beta chain) described here comes from a study of cytomegalovirus exposure and HLA in healthy donors. TCRdb keeps only in-frame clones here, not all; method: immunoSEQ multiplex PCR. The sample contains around 180,000 clones, roughly 80% of which appear only once. Germline V CDR1 and CDR2: MNHEY, SMNVEV (reference sequence). With 6 bases clipped from V and 6 bases from J, the junction kept 10 bases outside the gene matches. The CDR3 is made up of 14 amino acids. Sample: PBMCs. This rearrangement joins TRBV27 to TRBJ2-5; TRBD2 aligns across 7 bases. The sequence derives from a man between 18 and 35 years old in good health and CMV-seropositive. In DNA, the CDR3 is TGTGCCAGCAGGCCACAAGGGGAGGGAAAGACCCAGTACTTC. This translates into CASRPQGEGKTQYF.